This T cell receptor beta chain appears in the sequencing data of a study of cytomegalovirus exposure and HLA in healthy donors. CDR1 is KGHSH, CDR2 LQKENI, per germline. V gave up 0 bases and J gave up 0 bases, with 14 bases separating them. There are 17 residues in the CDR3. The PCR used 60 Vbeta and 13 Jbeta primers. The assay was immunoSEQ multiplex PCR, and TCRdb's table has in-frame clones only and misses some. The table lists approximately 180,000 clones, 65% to 80% of them singletons, with about 1% in the top ten. The chain couples TRBV18 to TRBJ2-5; D is perhaps TRBD2 (5 bases). The sample taken for sequencing was PBMCs. This sequence originates from a woman aged 40 to 49 in good health and CMV-seronegative. CDR3 nucleotide sequence: TGTGCCAGCTCACCACCGGTGGCGGGCTCGTACCAAGAGACCCAGTACTTC. This sequence encodes CASSPPVAGSYQETQYF.